The entry below describes one T cell receptor beta chain. Adults between roughly 18 and 95 years of age took part from 20 to 25 US areas. Cohorts were based on clinical histories the participants reported. The table came from immunoSEQ multiplex PCR; TCRdb's copy has only in-frame clones and leaves some out. Of around 130,000 clones listed, 84% are singletons. Germline CDR1 reads LNHDA; CDR2 reads SQIVND (reference sequence). Trimming took off 5 bases at V and 3 bases at J, with 11 bases between the two ends. This CDR3 has 14 residues. This record belongs to a study of blood T cell repertoires in COVID-19.

The sequence came from a woman aged 45-60 years with acute COVID-19. The rearrangement links TRBV19 to TRBJ2-1; D is perhaps TRBD2 (6 bases). Specimen: PBMCs or T cells enriched from blood (not recorded which). The CDR3 spells CASSYGGIYNEQFF. Written as DNA, the CDR3 is TGTGCCAGTAGTTATGGCGGGATCTACAATGAGCAGTTCTTC.